One T cell receptor beta chain is described in this entry. Its specificity is not known. Per the germline V gene, CDR1 is SGHNT and CDR2 is YYREEE (reference sequence). Trimming took off 4 bases at V and 1 base at J, with 17 bases between the two ends. CDR3 length: 16 amino acids. This sample is drawn from a study of prognosis after radiotherapy for stage I lung cancer. The overall study: A biologically effective dose of at least 100 Gy came via 3-5 SBRT fractions.

Other malignancies, prior chemotherapy and prior radiotherapy were absent in all patients, each of whom was node-negative on CT and PET/CT. Blood was drawn (six milliliters of peripheral blood) at each of two time points. Amplicons of TCR beta CDR3 were generated from genomic DNA by two-round multiplex PCR. Amplification during the initial PCR round employed primers specific to each TRBV and TRBJ gene. TCRdb used MiXCR to reprocess the multiplex PCR reads, holding one entry per CDR3 protein. The table records about 47,000 distinct CDR3 sequences, roughly 36% of them present only once. Overall study findings and caveats: The study found that unique TCR clone counts fell after stereotactic body radiation therapy, median around 9,500 versus 6,500.

This TCR came from a donor older than 45 with non-small cell lung cancer. This specimen consisted of PBMCs, obtained before or after stereotactic body radiation therapy (not recorded which). The gene calls are TRBV5-4 and TRBJ1-1; no definite D call. CDR3 coding DNA: TGTGCCAGCAGCGGAGGACTTACGGCAGGGAACACTGAAGCTTTCTTT. Its protein product is CASSGGLTAGNTEAFF.